These T cell receptor beta chains were read from a single sample in a study of cytomegalovirus exposure and HLA in healthy donors. Assay used: immunoSEQ multiplex PCR; TCRdb lists only in-frame clones, some missing. This sample has under 80,000 clones, with 65% to 80% found just once. Sequences were obtained from PBMCs. These TCRs come from a woman under 40 in good health and CMV-seronegative. Each CDR3 is given with its conserved first and last residue. The order of the fields is clone size, D gene, V gene, J gene, CDR3 DNA, CDR3 protein. A D gene is named only where the DNA matches it firmly. For some rows the clone size is stated as once, few or many, or as a class when expanded; others skip it.

.	TRBD1	TRBV15	TRBJ2-2	TGTGCCACCAGCAGGGCCCGGGGCGGGACAGGGGGCGGCGGGGAGCTGTTTTTT	CATSRARGGTGGGGELFF
.	TRBD1	TRBV9	TRBJ1-1	TGTGCCAGCAGCGTAACCGGGACAGGGGTTGGTTACGCTGAAGCTTTCTTT	CASSVTGTGVGYAEAFF
.	.	TRBV30	TRBJ1-1	TGTGCCTGGAGTGTACAGGGAAACACTGAAGCTTTCTTT	CAWSVQGNTEAFF
.	.	TRBV25-1	TRBJ2-5	TGTGCCAGCAGTGAAAATGACTCCGAAGAGACCCAGTACTTC	CASSENDSEETQYF
.	TRBD1	TRBV7-9	TRBJ2-7	TGTGCCAGCAGTGCCCGACAGGGGGTTTCCCCACACTCCTACGAGCAGTACTTC	CASSARQGVSPHSYEQYF
.	TRBD1	TRBV19	TRBJ2-3	TGTGCCAGTAGGGCACAGGGGCTTGAAGATACGCAGTATTTT	CASRAQGLEDTQYF
.	.	TRBV7-2	TRBJ2-6	TGTGCCAGCAGCCCGAAGGGCGTGGCGGGGGGGGCCAACGTCCTGACTTTC	CASSPKGVAGGANVLTF
.	.	TRBV7-2	TRBJ2-5	TGTGCCAGCAGCTTAGATAGTGGCAGGGGGGCACCCCAGTACTTC	CASSLDSGRGAPQYF
.	TRBD1	TRBV11-2	TRBJ1-1	TGTGCCAGCAGCTTAGACTCCCTTGGACAGGGGTATGATGAAGCTTTCTTT	CASSLDSLGQGYDEAFF
.	TRBD2	TRBV10-3	TRBJ2-1	TGTGCCATCAGTGCTAGCGGCTTTTACAATGAGCAGTTCTTC	CAISASGFYNEQFF
.	.	TRBV27	TRBJ2-1	TGTGCCAGCAAGGGGGGGGAGCTTTACAATGAGCAGTTCTTC	CASKGGELYNEQFF
few	.	TRBV7-6	TRBJ1-4	TGTGCCAGCAGCCAGGCTAGGGGCGTAAATGAAAAACTGTTTTTT	CASSQARGVNEKLFF
few	.	TRBV5-1	TRBJ2-2	TGCGCCAGCACGACAGCGAACACCGGGGAGCTGTTTTTT	CASTTANTGELFF
.	TRBD2	TRBV5-8	TRBJ2-1	TGTGCCAGCAGCTTGGCCGCATTGACTCGGGAGGGGAATGAGCAGTTCTTC	CASSLAALTREGNEQFF
.	.	TRBV4-3	TRBJ2-1	TGCGCCAGCAGCCAAGATCGTGCGGGAATTGAGCAGTTCTTC	CASSQDRAGIEQFF
few	TRBD1	TRBV28	TRBJ1-5	TGTGCCAGCAGTTTCGGGACAGGGCCTCAGCCCCAGCATTTT	CASSFGTGPQPQHF
.	.	TRBV7-9	TRBJ2-7	TGTTCCAGCACCACAACTTACGCCGACGCGGGCGGGACCTACGAGCAGTACTTC	CSSTTTYADAGGTYEQYF
once	TRBD2	TRBV4-2	TRBJ2-7	TGTGCCAGCAGCCAAGGGACTAGCGGAGGCGAGCAGTACTTC	CASSQGTSGGEQYF
few	TRBD2	TRBV4-2	TRBJ2-7	TGTGCCAGCAGCCAAGATCTATCGGGAGGGCCTAGCGAGCAGTACTTC	CASSQDLSGGPSEQYF
.	TRBD1	TRBV5-8	TRBJ1-4	TGTGCCAGCAGGCCAGGGGGGCATGAAAAACTGTTTTTT	CASRPGGHEKLFF
few	TRBD2	TRBV5-1	TRBJ2-3	TGCGCCAGCAGCTTGGGCAGCGGGATCAGAGATACGCAGTATTTT	CASSLGSGIRDTQYF
.	TRBD1	TRBV7-2	TRBJ1-4	TGTGCCAGCAGCTTACTGGGACAGGGGAGTGAAAAACTGTTTTTT	CASSLLGQGSEKLFF
.	.	TRBV18	TRBJ1-2	TGTGCCAGCTCACCACAGCACGGGACAAATTATGGCTACACCTTC	CASSPQHGTNYGYTF
.	TRBD1	TRBV29-1	TRBJ2-7	TGCAGCGTAGGGACAGGGTTTTCCTACGAGCAGTACTTC	CSVGTGFSYEQYF
.	TRBD1	TRBV7-9	TRBJ1-3	TGTTCCAGCAGCTTAGTCGGACAGGTCTCTGGAAACACCATATATTTT	CSSSLVGQVSGNTIYF
.	TRBD1	TRBV19	TRBJ1-5	TGTGCCAGTAACACGGGGACAGGCCGCAATCAGCCCCAGCATTTT	CASNTGTGRNQPQHF
.	TRBD1	TRBV2	TRBJ2-7	TGTGCCACCTCGGGACAGGGGGTCTCCTACGAGCAGTACTTC	CATSGQGVSYEQYF
.	TRBD2	TRBV19	TRBJ2-7	TGTGCCAGTGCTCGGGGGGCCTACGAGCAGTACTTC	CASARGAYEQYF
.	TRBD2	TRBV12-5	TRBJ2-3	TGTGCTAGTGGTATGCCGGGACTAGCACGCACAGATACGCAGTATTTT	CASGMPGLARTDTQYF
.	.	TRBV4-1	TRBJ2-7	TGCGCCAGCAGCCAAATAACATACGAGCAGTACTTC	CASSQITYEQYF
.	TRBD2	TRBV28	TRBJ2-7	TGTGCCAGCAGTTCACGACCCGGACTAGCGGGAGTTGGGGAGCAGTACTTC	CASSSRPGLAGVGEQYF
few	.	TRBV15	TRBJ2-1	TGTGCCACCAGCAGAGATTGGCTAGTCCCGTTCTTC	CATSRDWLVPFF
.	TRBD2	TRBV27	TRBJ2-7	TGTGCCAGCAGCATAGCGGGAGGGAGCTCCTACGAGCAGTACTTC	CASSIAGGSSYEQYF
.	.	TRBV6-1	TRBJ1-1	TGTGCCAGCAGTGAAATAGCGGGACAAGTGGATGAAGCTTTCTTT	CASSEIAGQVDEAFF
.	.	TRBV28	TRBJ2-7	TGTGCCAGCACCTCTCCCAGTGAGGGCTACGAGCAGTACTTC	CASTSPSEGYEQYF
.	TRBD2	TRBV18	TRBJ2-1	TGTGCCAGCTCACCGAGACTAGCGGGGGATGAGCAGTTCTTC	CASSPRLAGDEQFF
.	TRBD1	TRBV11-2	TRBJ1-4	TGTGCCAGCAGCTTAATAAGGGGGCGAGAAAAACTGTTTTTT	CASSLIRGREKLFF
.	.	TRBV14	TRBJ1-2	TGTGCCAGCAGCCAAGGCAGAGGCTACACCTTC	CASSQGRGYTF
.	TRBD1	TRBV30	TRBJ1-4	TGTGCCTGGAGTGCGGGACAGGCGAGTGAAAAACTGTTTTTT	CAWSAGQASEKLFF
.	TRBD2	TRBV6-5	TRBJ2-3	TGTGTCAGCAGTACTAGGACTAGCGGGAGAGATACGCAGTATTTT	CVSSTRTSGRDTQYF
few	TRBD2	TRBV4-3	TRBJ2-3	TGCGCCAGCAGCCATCAACTAGCGGGAGGAGGCACAGATACGCAGTATTTT	CASSHQLAGGGTDTQYF
.	.	TRBV11-2	TRBJ2-2	TGTGCCAGCAGCTTAGATACGAACACCGGGGAGCTGTTTTTC	CASSLDTNTGELFF
once	.	TRBV19	TRBJ1-4	TGTGCCAGTAGCCACTTTGCAACTAATGAAAAACTGTTTTTT	CASSHFATNEKLFF
.	.	TRBV2	TRBJ2-1	TGTGCCAGCAAAGACAGCCTGCTAAGCTCCTACAATGAGCAGTTCTTC	CASKDSLLSSYNEQFF
.	TRBD1	TRBV5-4	TRBJ1-2	TGTGCCAGCACCCTTAGAGGGGGTTCCAGGGGGCCCTATGGCTACACCTTC	CASTLRGGSRGPYGYTF
.	.	TRBV7-9	TRBJ2-5	TGTGCCAGCAGCTTAGGTTTCGGGGGTCAAGAGACCCAGTACTTC	CASSLGFGGQETQYF
once	.	TRBV2	TRBJ2-5	TGTGCCAGCAGTGATGGGGCCGTGGTATTTGAGACCCAGTACTTC	CASSDGAVVFETQYF
.	.	TRBV7-9	TRBJ1-4	TGTGCCAGCAGCTTAACAGGGAATGAAAAACTGTTTTTT	CASSLTGNEKLFF
.	TRBD1	TRBV7-9	TRBJ1-3	TGTGCCAGCAGCTGGGGGAAAGGGGGCGAGTTCGCGGACACCATATATTTT	CASSWGKGGEFADTIYF